This T cell receptor (beta chain) was identified during a study of blood T cell repertoires in COVID-19. For the study at large: Collection of acute and convalescent COVID-19 samples took place in the United States, Italy and Spain.

The CDR3 covers 17 residues. In germline, CDR1 is SGHAT, CDR2 FQNNGV. V trimming: 7 bases; J trimming: 0 bases; junction bases outside the gene matches: 13. The repertoire was sequenced with immunoSEQ multiplex PCR; TCRdb's copy has only in-frame clones and lacks some. Of over 250,000 clones listed, about 81% are singletons. Enrolled during active infection, Seattle patients were then followed longitudinally. The chain joins TRBV11-2 to TRBJ2-7; 9 nucleotides align to TRBD2. The clonotype originates from a human donor with COVID-19, enrolled during active disease. The donor label of this sample is uncertain. The sequenced sample consisted of peripheral blood. CDR3 residues: CASTLGGAGGYSYEQYF. The CDR3 DNA reads as TGTGCCAGCACCCTGGGTGGAGCGGGAGGTTACTCCTACGAGCAGTACTTC.